This entry concerns a single T cell receptor (beta chain). The antigen remains undetermined. Unstimulated PBMCs were sorted into CD3+CD4+ and CD3+CD8+ populations. TCRdb keeps only in-frame clones here, not all; method: immunoSEQ multiplex PCR. The sample contains about 99,000 clones, more than 75% of which appear only once. The data are from a study of T cell clones after liver transplantation. Study in general: As an antigen-independent comparator, third-party-reactive TCRbeta sequences came from pre-transplant mixed lymphocyte reactions. Three of eight recipients were HCV-positive; others had non-autoimmune, non-viral indications. Study conclusions and caveats: Graft donor-reactive T cells may have migrated into the graft rather than being deleted.

This CDR3 contains 18 residues. Germline V gene lookup returns CDR1 LNHNV and CDR2 YYDKDF (reference sequence). Trimming at V came to 0 bases and at J to 8 bases, leaving 11 bases not matched to a gene. The V call is TRBV15, the J call TRBJ1-4; TRBD1 aligns across 11 bases. The sequencing here drew on CD4+ T cells from blood, taken before liver transplant. The sequence came from a human donor who received a liver transplant. CDR3 coding DNA: TGTGCCACCAGCAGAGATAAAGGACTCGGGACAGGGGGAGAAAAACTGTTTTTT. It yields the protein CATSRDKGLGTGGEKLFF.